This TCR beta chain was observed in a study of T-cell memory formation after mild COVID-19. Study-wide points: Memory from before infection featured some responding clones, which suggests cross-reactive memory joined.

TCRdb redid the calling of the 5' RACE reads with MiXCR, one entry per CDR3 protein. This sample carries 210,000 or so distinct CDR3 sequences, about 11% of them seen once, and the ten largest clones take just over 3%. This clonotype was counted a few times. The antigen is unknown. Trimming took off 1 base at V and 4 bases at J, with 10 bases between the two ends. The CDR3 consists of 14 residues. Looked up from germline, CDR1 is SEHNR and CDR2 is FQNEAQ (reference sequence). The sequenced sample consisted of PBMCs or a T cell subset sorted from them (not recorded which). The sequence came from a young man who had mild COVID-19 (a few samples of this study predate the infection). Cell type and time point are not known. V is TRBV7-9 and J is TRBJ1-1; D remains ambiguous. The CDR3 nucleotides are TGTGCCAGCAGCTTAGTAGGCTGGGGCACTGAAGCTTTCTTT. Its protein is CASSLVGWGTEAFF. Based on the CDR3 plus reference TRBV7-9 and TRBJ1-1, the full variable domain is DTGVSQNPRHKITKRGQNVTFRCDPISEHNRLYWYRQTLGQGPEFLTYFQNEAQLEKSRLLSDRFSAERPKGSFSTLEIQRTEQGDSAMYLCASSLVGWGTEAFFGQGTRLTVV.